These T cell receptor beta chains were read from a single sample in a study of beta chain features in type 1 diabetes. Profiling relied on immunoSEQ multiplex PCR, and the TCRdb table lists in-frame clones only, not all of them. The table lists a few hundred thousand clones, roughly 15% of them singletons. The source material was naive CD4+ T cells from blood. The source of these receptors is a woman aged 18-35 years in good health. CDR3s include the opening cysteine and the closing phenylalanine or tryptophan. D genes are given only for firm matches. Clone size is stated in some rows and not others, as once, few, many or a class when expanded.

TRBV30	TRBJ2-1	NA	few	CAWIRVSPYEQFF	TGTGCCTGGATCCGAGTTAGCCCCTATGAGCAGTTCTTC
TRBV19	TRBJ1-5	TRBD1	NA	CASSIGTGNNQPQHF	TGTGCCAGTAGTATAGGGACAGGGAACAATCAGCCCCAGCATTTT
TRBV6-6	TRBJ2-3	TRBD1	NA	CASSGTYRGTQYF	TGTGCCAGCAGTGGAACCTACAGGGGAACGCAGTATTTT
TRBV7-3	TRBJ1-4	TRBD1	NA	CASSPGGAGAEKLFF	TGTGCCAGCAGCCCAGGGGGCGCAGGGGCTGAAAAACTGTTTTTT
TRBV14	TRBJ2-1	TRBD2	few	CASSQGITSGRGFSYNEQFF	TGTGCCAGCAGCCAAGGTATCACTAGCGGGAGGGGTTTCTCCTACAATGAGCAGTTCTTC
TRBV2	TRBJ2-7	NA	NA	CAQGKGRSYEQYF	TGTGCCCAGGGGAAGGGACGGAGCTACGAGCAGTACTTC
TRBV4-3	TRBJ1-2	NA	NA	CASSQSGTLNYGYTF	TGCGCCAGCAGCCAGTCCGGGACACTCAACTATGGCTACACCTTC
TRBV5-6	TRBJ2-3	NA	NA	CASSLVRGTDTQYF	TGTGCCAGCAGCTTGGTTCGGGGCACAGATACGCAGTATTTT
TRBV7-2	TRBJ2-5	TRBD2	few	CASSLAALGETQYF	TGTGCCAGCAGCCTAGCGGCCCTCGGGGAGACCCAGTACTTC
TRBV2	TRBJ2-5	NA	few	CASSPLNRAVQETQYF	TGTGCCAGCAGTCCACTCAACAGGGCCGTTCAAGAGACCCAGTACTTC
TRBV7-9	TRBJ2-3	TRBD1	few	CASSPWGKTGATDTQYF	TGTGCCAGCAGCCCCTGGGGGAAGACAGGGGCGACAGATACGCAGTATTTT
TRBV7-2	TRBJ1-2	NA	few	CASSLAGRQGRTNYGYTF	TGTGCCAGCAGCTTAGCGGGAAGGCAGGGGCGCACTAACTATGGCTACACCTTC
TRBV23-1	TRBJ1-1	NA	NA	CASSQSWRAEKKNTEAFF	TGCGCCAGCAGTCAATCATGGAGGGCTGAGAAGAAGAACACTGAAGCTTTCTTT
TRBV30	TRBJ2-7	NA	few	CAWSPQGLTLAYEQYF	TGTGCCTGGAGTCCCCAGGGCCTTACCCTCGCCTACGAGCAGTACTTC
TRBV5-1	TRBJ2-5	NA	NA	CASNIGVRETQYF	TGCGCCAGCAATATTGGAGTCCGAGAGACCCAGTACTTC
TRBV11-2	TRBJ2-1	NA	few	CASSGRNEQFF	TGTGCCAGCAGCGGGCGCAATGAGCAGTTCTTC
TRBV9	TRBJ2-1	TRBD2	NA	CASSALPGLAGSSGNEQFF	TGTGCCAGCAGCGCCCTCCCGGGGCTAGCGGGGTCCTCCGGCAATGAGCAGTTCTTC
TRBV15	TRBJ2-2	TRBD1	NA	CATSREDRDTGELFF	TGTGCCACCAGCAGAGAGGACAGGGATACCGGGGAGCTGTTTTTT
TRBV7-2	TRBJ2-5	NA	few	CASNRRSQETQYF	TGTGCCAGCAACCGCAGGTCCCAAGAGACCCAGTACTTC
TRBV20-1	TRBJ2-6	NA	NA	CSAGSNVLTF	TGCAGTGCTGGTAGTAACGTCCTGACTTTC
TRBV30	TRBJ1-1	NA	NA	CAWRSDKWNTEAFF	TGTGCCTGGAGATCGGACAAATGGAACACTGAAGCTTTCTTT
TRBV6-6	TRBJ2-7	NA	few	CASSYSRYPYEQYF	TGTGCCAGCAGTTACTCGCGGTATCCCTACGAGCAGTACTTC
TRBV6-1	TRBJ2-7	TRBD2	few	CASSERFRTSGSREQYF	TGTGCCAGCAGTGAAAGATTTCGTACTAGCGGGAGTCGCGAGCAGTACTTC
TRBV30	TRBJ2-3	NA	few	CAWSTGGTDTQYF	TGTGCCTGGAGTACGGGGGGCACAGATACGCAGTATTTT
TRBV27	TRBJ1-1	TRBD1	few	CASSSAMGTGGVNTEAFF	TGTGCCAGCAGTTCAGCAATGGGGACAGGGGGCGTGAACACTGAAGCTTTCTTT
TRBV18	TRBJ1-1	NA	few	CASSPAENTEAFF	TGTGCCAGCTCACCGGCGGAGAACACTGAAGCTTTCTTT
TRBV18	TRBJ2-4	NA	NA	CASSPKQENIQYF	TGTGCCAGCTCACCAAAACAAGAAAACATTCAGTACTTC
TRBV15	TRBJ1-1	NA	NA	CATSRDRTAANTEAFF	TGTGCCACCAGCAGAGACCGGACAGCAGCGAACACTGAAGCTTTCTTT
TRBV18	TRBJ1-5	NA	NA	CASSREGLQPQHF	TGTGCCAGCTCCCGGGAGGGGCTTCAGCCCCAGCATTTT
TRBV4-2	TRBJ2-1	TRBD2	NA	CASSHGLAGANEQFF	TGTGCCAGCAGCCACGGACTAGCGGGAGCTAATGAGCAGTTCTTC
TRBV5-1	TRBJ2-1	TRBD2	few	CASSLVTSGGNEQFF	TGCGCCAGCAGCTTGGTGACTAGCGGGGGCAATGAGCAGTTCTTC
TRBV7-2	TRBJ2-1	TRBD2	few	CASWGGSSYNEQFF	TGTGCCAGCTGGGGCGGGAGCTCCTACAATGAGCAGTTCTTC
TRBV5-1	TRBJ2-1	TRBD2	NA	CASSLVPGSGSNNEQFF	TGCGCCAGCAGCTTGGTCCCCGGCAGCGGGAGTAACAATGAGCAGTTCTTC
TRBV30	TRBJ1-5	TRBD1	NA	CAWSLGDRGDQPQHF	TGTGCCTGGAGCCTAGGGGACAGGGGGGATCAGCCCCAGCATTTT
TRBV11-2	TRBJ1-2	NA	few	CASSLTGYGYTF	TGTGCCAGCAGCTTAACGGGATATGGCTACACCTTC
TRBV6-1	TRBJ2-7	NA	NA	CASSEQIYEQYF	TGTGCCAGCAGTGAACAGATCTACGAGCAGTACTTC
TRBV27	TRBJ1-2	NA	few	CASRSGLYGYTF	TGTGCCAGCAGGTCAGGGCTCTATGGCTACACCTTC
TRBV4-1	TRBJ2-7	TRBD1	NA	CASSQRDSSSYEQYF	TGCGCCAGCAGCCAACGGGACAGCTCTTCCTACGAGCAGTACTTC
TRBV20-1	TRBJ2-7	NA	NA	CSALRVYEQYF	TGCAGTGCTCTCAGGGTCTACGAGCAGTACTTC
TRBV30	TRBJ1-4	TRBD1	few	CAWGTGSEKLFF	TGTGCCTGGGGGACAGGGAGTGAAAAACTGTTTTTT
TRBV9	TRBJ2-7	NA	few	CASSVNRLNHEQYF	TGTGCCAGCAGCGTAAACAGGCTTAACCACGAGCAGTACTTC
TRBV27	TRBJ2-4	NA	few	CASSLIPGLAKNIQYF	TGTGCCAGCAGTTTAATTCCGGGACTAGCCAAAAACATTCAGTACTTC
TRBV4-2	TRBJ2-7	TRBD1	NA	CASSQVARGNEQYF	TGTGCCAGCAGCCAAGTGGCCAGGGGGAACGAGCAGTACTTC
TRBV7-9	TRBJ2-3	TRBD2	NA	CASSPNLAGGTDTQYF	TGTGCCAGCAGTCCCAACCTAGCGGGGGGCACAGATACGCAGTATTTT
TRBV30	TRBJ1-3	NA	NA	CAWGGSGNTIYF	TGTGCCTGGGGTGGTTCAGGAAACACCATATATTTT
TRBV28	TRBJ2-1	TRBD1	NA	CASRTGGYNEQFF	TGTGCCAGCAGAACAGGGGGCTACAATGAGCAGTTCTTC
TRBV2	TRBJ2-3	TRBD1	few	CASSVVQGVHTQYF	TGTGCCAGCAGTGTTGTACAGGGGGTACATACGCAGTATTTT
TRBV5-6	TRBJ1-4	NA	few	CASSGTGNEKLFF	TGTGCCAGCAGCGGCACAGGGAATGAAAAACTGTTTTTT
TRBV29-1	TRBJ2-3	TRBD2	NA	CSVDVGGSSDTQYF	TGCAGCGTTGACGTGGGAGGGAGTTCAGATACGCAGTATTTT